A single T cell receptor (beta chain) is shown here with its context. J lost 7 bases, V lost 0 bases, and 4 bases had no gene match. The CDR3 is made up of 14 amino acids. Germline assignment: CDR1 SGDLS and CDR2 YYNGEE. The entry originates in a study of blood T cell repertoires in COVID-19. For the study at large: Acute-phase and convalescent COVID-19 samples originated in the United States, Italy and Spain. From T cells, B-cell-depleted T cells, or PBMCs came the material, which was cDNA or gDNA.

In the study's own analysis: From reference gene primer amplification, estimates of nucleated cell counts were derived. Here immunoSEQ multiplex PCR was the method, and the copy in TCRdb shows in-frame clones only, minus some. For V, J and clone size, that table is used; D and trimming come from the DNA. Among 150,000 or so clones listed, around 84% were seen once. This rearrangement joins TRBV9 to TRBJ1-5; 7 positions match TRBD1. The TCR was taken from a man aged 60-69 years with active or convalescent COVID-19. Source material: peripheral blood. The CDR3 protein is CASSVGQGGQPQHF. The DNA for the CDR3 is TGTGCCAGCAGCGTAGGACAGGGCGGACAGCCCCAGCATTTT.